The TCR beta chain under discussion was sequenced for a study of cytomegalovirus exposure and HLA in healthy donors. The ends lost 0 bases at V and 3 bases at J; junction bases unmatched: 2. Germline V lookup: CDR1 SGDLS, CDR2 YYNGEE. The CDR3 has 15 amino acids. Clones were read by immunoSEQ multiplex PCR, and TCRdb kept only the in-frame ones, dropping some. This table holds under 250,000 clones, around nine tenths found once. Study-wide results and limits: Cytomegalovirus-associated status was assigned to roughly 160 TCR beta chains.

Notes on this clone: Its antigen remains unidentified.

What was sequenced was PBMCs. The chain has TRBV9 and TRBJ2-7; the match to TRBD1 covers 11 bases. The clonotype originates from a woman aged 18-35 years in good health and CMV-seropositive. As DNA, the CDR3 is TGTGCCAGCAGCGTAGGGGGACAGGGGGGCTACGAGCAGTACTTC. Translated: CASSVGGQGGYEQYF.